This record covers a single T cell receptor beta chain. In the source study's methods: Cell counts per sample came from amplifying reference gene primers. Sequencing used immunoSEQ multiplex PCR; TCRdb keeps in-frame clones, though not all of them. V and J calls and clone size are as listed in that table; D and trimming were resolved from the DNA. The sample carries 70,000 or so clones, 70% to 75% recorded once. The data stem from a study of blood T cell repertoires in COVID-19. Study background: Some COVID-19 samples were acute and others convalescent; all came from the United States, Italy and Spain. T cells, B-cell-depleted T cells, or PBMCs supplied cDNA or gDNA.

CDR1 is LGHNA, CDR2 YNFKEQ, per germline. The CDR3 runs 16 residues. J lost 5 bases, V lost 2 bases, and 10 bases had no gene match. J is TRBJ2-7 and V is TRBV4-2; 9 bases agree with TRBD1. This sequence originates from a man between 65 and 85 years old with acute or convalescent COVID-19. The sample taken for sequencing was peripheral blood. The CDR3, as DNA: TGTGCCAGCAGCCAAACATCCACAGGGGGCAGCGACGAGCAGTACTTC. Translated, it gives CASSQTSTGGSDEQYF.